What follows is one TCR beta chain and its context. This clone was recorded only once. This receptor's antigen is unknown. Qualities for individual bases were not recorded, and no much larger clone is one base off. This sample also contains other DNA sequences that code for the same CDR3. According to the study, the label for this sample's time point signals: blood sample drawn before combined kidney and bone marrow transplant. Thawed PBMCs were FACS-sorted into unstimulated Tregs (CD4+CD25+CD127-), CD4+ non-Tregs (CD4+CD25-), CD4 cells and CD8 cells. Patients were 4 combined kidney and bone marrow transplant recipients from the ITN036ST trial, and only these trial subjects had samples available. Healthy control blood was processed to PBMCs by Ficoll density gradient and cryopreserved, and patient PBMCs were collected before and after transplant. Its CDR3 holds 15 amino acids, cysteine through phenylalanine. Here the CDR3 DNA is all that survives: 45 bases in frame from base 1. The germline V gene (reference sequence) specifies SGHNT as CDR1 and YYREEE as CDR2. Trimming costs V 0 bases and J 0 bases, and their ends lie 7 bases apart.

For TCRbeta CDR3 sequencing, genomic DNA from the sorted cells was extracted using the QIAGEN DNeasy Blood and Tissue Kit. High-throughput TCRbeta CDR3 sequencing, including PCR amplification with bias correction and internal controls, was performed commercially through immunoSEQ. The study's processing was this. Unique productive TCRbeta sequences were defined by CDR3 nucleotide sequence where primers matched, otherwise by CDR3 amino acid sequence with Vbeta and Jbeta genes. As a correction for sorting error, sequences shared between sorted populations at a frequency ratio of 2:1 or less were discarded, and the remaining shared sequences were assigned to the higher population. Sequences were defined as donor-reactive when expanded at least 5-fold in CFSE-low cells versus unstimulated cells and present at a frequency of at least 0.01% in CFSE-low cells. Repertoire divergence was quantified by Jensen-Shannon divergence using the top 100 TCRbeta sequences ranked by frequency. For samples with multiple sequencing runs, sorting error was corrected in each run separately before the runs were combined. Entries here come from immuneACCESS through TCRdb and include only in-frame sequences with V and J called. Some clones fail to appear in such tables; in the studies checked, an unresolved V gene covers under half of the shortfall, and the cause of the remainder is unknown. V and J calls and clone size are given by that table; D and trimming were obtained from the DNA. The sample table records 95,000 to 120,000 clones; nearly 90% of these occur just once. In total, the top ten clones hold just under 0.35% of the sample.

The data were obtained in a study of Tregs in tolerant kidney transplant recipients (dated by TCRdb to between 2018 and 2020). For context, the study as a whole: Related donors were used in the transplants with nonmyeloablative bone marrow transplantation, and mixed chimerism was transient in the human trials. The study used TCRbeta sequencing to identify donor-specific regulatory T cells before combined kidney and bone marrow transplantation, then tracked those cells after transplant.

The full study reports these points: PCR primers changed over time for some patients, so nucleotide-level comparison across those patients' samples was not possible. Although technical replication error seemed to be minimal, the question of biological reproducibility was not addressed directly. Donor-specific Treg expansion was found to exceed global Treg expansion in tolerant patients, suggesting antigen-driven rather than nonspecific expansion. Expanding Tregs with activated donor B cells appeared to identify the most biologically relevant and donor-specific TCRbeta repertoire. Because the study included only a small number of patients, the results must be confirmed in larger populations and under other immunosuppression protocols.

The rearranged chain carries TRBV5-4 and TRBJ1-3; no D segment can be confidently identified. The sample was CD4+ T cells from blood, taken before the transplant. The clonotype originates from a human donor who received a combined kidney and bone marrow transplant. The CDR3 corresponds to CASSLGPGSGNTIYF. The nucleotides read TGTGCCAGCAGCTTGGGACCGGGCTCTGGAAACACCATATATTTT.